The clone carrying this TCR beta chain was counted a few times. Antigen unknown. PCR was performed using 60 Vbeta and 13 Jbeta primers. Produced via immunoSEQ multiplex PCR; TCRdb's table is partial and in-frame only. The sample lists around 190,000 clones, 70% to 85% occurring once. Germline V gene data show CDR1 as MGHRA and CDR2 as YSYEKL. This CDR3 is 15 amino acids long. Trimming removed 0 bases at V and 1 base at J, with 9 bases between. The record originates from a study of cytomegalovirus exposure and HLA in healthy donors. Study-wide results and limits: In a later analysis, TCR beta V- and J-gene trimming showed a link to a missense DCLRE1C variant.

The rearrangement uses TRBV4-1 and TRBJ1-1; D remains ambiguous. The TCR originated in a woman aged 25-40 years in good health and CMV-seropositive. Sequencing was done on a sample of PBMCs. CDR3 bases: TGCGCCAGCAGCCAAGAGCCAGGCGAGAACACTGAAGCTTTCTTT. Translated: CASSQEPGENTEAFF.